One and the same sample provided the 5 T cell receptor beta chains below, sequenced in a study of CXCR3-negative and CXCR3-positive naive CD8 T cells. Whole-study results and caveats: A higher hydrophobicity marked the TRB CDR3s of CXCR3-positive naive cells versus CXCR3-negative naive cells.

cDNA libraries for TRB were generated by 5' RACE incorporating UMI labels. Reprocessing the 5' RACE reads, TCRdb reports a single entry for every CDR3 protein and omits DNA. The sample totals 140,000 to 150,000 distinct CDR3 sequences. No antigen has been identified for these receptors. Sequenced sample: naive CXCR3+ CD8+ T cells from blood. The subset is: CD45RO-CCR7+CD27+CD95- naive CD8+ T cells expressing CXCR3 (TNR3+). The receptors were sampled from a human donor in good health. Some clones in this sample may be carry-over from other donors' samples.

The rearrangement joins TRBV28 to TRBJ2-7; as DNA is missing, the TRBD1 call by TCRdb cannot be tested. In germline, CDR1 is MDHEN, CDR2 SYDVKM. The CDR3 runs to 14 residues. This CDR3 is CASRLRDIYYEQYF. Based on the CDR3 plus reference TRBV28 and TRBJ2-7, the full variable domain is DVKVTQSSRYLVKRTGEKVFLECVQDMDHENMFWYRQDPGLGLRLIYFSYDVKMKEKGDIPEGYSVSREKKERFSLILESASTNQTSMYLCASRLRDIYYEQYFGPGTRLTVT.

The rearrangement links TRBV7-9 to TRBJ2-1; TCRdb selects TRBD1, and the lack of DNA leaves this call unchecked. This CDR3 has 17 amino acids. The germline V gene encodes CDR1 SEHNR and CDR2 FQNEAQ (reference sequence). The CDR3 loop is CASSSPFGGGLGNEQFF.

The rearrangement uses TRBV5-1 and TRBJ2-1; TCRdb calls TRBD1, which cannot be checked without DNA. The germline gives CDR1 SGHRS, CDR2 YFSETQ. The length of the CDR3 is 17 residues. The chain's CDR3 is CASSLDGQESSYNEQFF.

The chain has TRBV21-1 and TRBJ1-1; without DNA, the TCRdb call of TRBD1 cannot be checked. TRBV21-1 is tagged as a pseudogene. This CDR3 has 15 residues. The CDR3 loop is CASSKWDRENTEAFF.

This chain joins TRBV4-3 and TRBJ1-5; TCRdb indicates TRBD1, and absent DNA this call remains unverified. The CDR3 length is 14 residues. The V gene's germline CDR1 is LGHNA and CDR2 YSLEER. CDR3 amino acids: CASSLDRGVQPQHF.